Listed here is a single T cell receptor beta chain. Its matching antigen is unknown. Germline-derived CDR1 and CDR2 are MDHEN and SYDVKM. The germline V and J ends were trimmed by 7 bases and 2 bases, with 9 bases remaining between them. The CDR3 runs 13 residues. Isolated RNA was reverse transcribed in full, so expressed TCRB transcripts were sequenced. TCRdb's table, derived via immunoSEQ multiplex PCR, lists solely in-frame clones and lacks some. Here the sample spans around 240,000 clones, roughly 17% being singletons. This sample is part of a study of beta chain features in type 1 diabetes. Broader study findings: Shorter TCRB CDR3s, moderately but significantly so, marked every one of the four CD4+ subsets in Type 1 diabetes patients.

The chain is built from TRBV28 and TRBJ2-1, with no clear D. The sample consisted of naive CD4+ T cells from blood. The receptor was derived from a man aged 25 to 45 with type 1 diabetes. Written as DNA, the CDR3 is TGTGCCAGCATAGGGTCAGCCTACAATGAGCAGTTCTTC. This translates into CASIGSAYNEQFF.